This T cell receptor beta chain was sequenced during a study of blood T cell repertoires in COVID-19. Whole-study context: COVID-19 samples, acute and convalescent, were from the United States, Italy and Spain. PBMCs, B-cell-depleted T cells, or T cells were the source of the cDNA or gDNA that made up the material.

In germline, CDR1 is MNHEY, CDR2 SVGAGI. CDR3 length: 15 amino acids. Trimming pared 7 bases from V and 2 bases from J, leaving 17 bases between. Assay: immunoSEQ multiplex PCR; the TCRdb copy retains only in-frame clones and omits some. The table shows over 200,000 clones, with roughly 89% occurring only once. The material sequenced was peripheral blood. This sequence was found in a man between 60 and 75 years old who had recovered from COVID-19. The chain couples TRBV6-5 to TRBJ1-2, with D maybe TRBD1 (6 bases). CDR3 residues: CASTSWGQINYGYTF. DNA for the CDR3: TGTGCCAGCACCTCGTGGGGGCAGATAAACTATGGCTACACCTTC.